Listed here are 27 T cell receptor beta chains from one sample, sequenced in a study of shared clonotypes between healthy human individuals. Profiled with immunoSEQ multiplex PCR; TCRdb holds only in-frame clones, not every one. The data contain 450,000 to 550,000 clones, more than 65% of them singletons. The source material was PBMCs. The receptors stem from a woman aged 40-49 years in good health. Some clones in this sample may be carry-over from other donors' samples.

This chain connects TRBV18 to TRBJ2-7; tentatively, D is TRBD2 (5 bases). Germline values: CDR1 KGHSH, CDR2 LQKENI. The V and J ends lost 1 base and 5 bases respectively, with 15 bases between them. The CDR3 is 15 amino acids. The CDR3 bases are TGTGCCAGCTCACCACGGCTAGCTAGTGATGACGAGCAGTACTTC. Translating gives CASSPRLASDDEQYF. Combining the CDR3 with reference TRBV18 and TRBJ2-7 gives the whole variable domain NAGVMQNPRHLVRRRGQEARLRCSPMKGHSHVYWYRQLPEEGLKFMVYLQKENIIDESGMPKERFSAEFPKEGPSILRIQQVVRGDSAAYFCASSPRLASDDEQYFGPGTRLTVT.

The rearrangement joins TRBV7-6 to TRBJ2-7; TRBD2 aligns across 10 bases. V was pared by 1 base and J by 6 bases, with 6 bases of the junction left unmatched. The CDR3 consists of 15 residues. CDR1 SGHVS and CDR2 FNYEAQ come from the germline V gene. In DNA form, the CDR3 reads TGTGCCAGCAGCTTAGTAGGGCTAGCGGGAGCCGAGCAGTACTTC. Encoded protein: CASSLVGLAGAEQYF.

The chain combines TRBV7-2 with TRBJ2-3, with TRBD2 matching over 9 bases. This CDR3 has 16 amino acids. CDR1 is SGHTA, CDR2 FQGNSA, per germline. V shed 6 bases and J 0 bases; nucleotides not matched to a gene: 7. CDR3: CASSFLAGVSTDTQYF. CDR3 nucleotide sequence: TGTGCCAGCAGTTTTTTAGCGGGAGTGAGCACAGATACGCAGTATTTT.

The genes are TRBV15 and TRBJ2-1; no clear D gene. The V end lost 4 bases, the J end lost 8 bases, and 15 bases lay between the germline ends. Germline CDR1 and CDR2: LNHNV and YYDKDF (reference sequence). The CDR3 totals 14 residues. The CDR3, as DNA: TGTGCCACCAGCACCACCCTGCCCCCTGATGAGCAGTTCTTC. Translation: CATSTTLPPDEQFF.

This chain connects TRBV7-9 to TRBJ2-7; 16 bases align to TRBD2. From germline, CDR1 is SEHNR and CDR2 FQNEAQ (reference sequence). CDR3 length: 17 amino acids. V shed 5 bases and J 6 bases; nucleotides not matched to a gene: 10. This chain's CDR3 is CASSKPGLAGGPVEQYF. The CDR3 DNA reads as TGTGCCAGCAGCAAACCGGGACTAGCGGGAGGGCCGGTCGAGCAGTACTTC.

V and J are TRBV7-2 and TRBJ1-2; TRBD1 is a possible D gene (5 bases). The V end was cut by 1 base, the J end by 4 bases, with 13 bases between. Looked up from germline, CDR1 is SGHTA and CDR2 is FQGNSA. The CDR3 totals 15 residues. CDR3 nucleotide sequence: TGTGCCAGCAGCTTAGGGTCCCAGGGCCCCTATGGCTACACCTTC. Protein: CASSLGSQGPYGYTF.

This clone was counted a single time. The chain is built from TRBV18 and TRBJ2-7, with TRBD2 as a possible D gene (6 bases). V was clipped by 2 bases and J by 6 bases, with 17 bases between them. This CDR3 is 15 amino acids long. CDR1 and CDR2 from the germline V gene are KGHSH and LQKENI. CDR3 protein: CASSPAGLPGVEQYF. CDR3 sequence (DNA): TGTGCCAGCTCACCAGCCGGGCTCCCGGGGGTCGAGCAGTACTTC.

DNA for the CDR3: TGTGCCAGCAGCTTCATTGCAGGGCTGGTCTATGGCTACACCTTC. It codes for CASSFIAGLVYGYTF. This rearrangement joins TRBV11-1 to TRBJ1-2, with TRBD1 as a possible D gene (5 bases). The CDR3 consists of 15 residues. The germline V gene has CDR1 SGHAT and CDR2 FQDESV (reference sequence). The V and J ends lost 3 bases and 4 bases respectively, with 15 bases between them.

This chain uses TRBV19 with TRBJ2-3, with 10 nucleotides matching TRBD2. The length of the CDR3 is 16 residues. The junction had 5 bases not matched to a gene; V was cut back by 4 bases and J by 1 base. CDR1 LNHDA and CDR2 SQIVND come from the germline V gene (reference sequence). CDR3 DNA sequence: TGTGCCAGTAGTAGAGGCAGCGGGAGGGGCACAGATACGCAGTATTTT. This encodes CASSRGSGRGTDTQYF.

CDR3 sequence (DNA): TGTGCCAGCTCTCCTAGCGGGAGAGCAGATACGCAGTATTTT. Translation gives CASSPSGRADTQYF. This chain connects TRBV2 to TRBJ2-3; 10 bases map to TRBD2. The CDR3 has 14 residues. The germline CDR1 and CDR2 sequences are SNHLY and FYNNEI. V was pared by 8 bases and J by 4 bases, with 6 bases of the junction left unmatched.

The CDR3 loop is CASSLTGDTDTQYF. Written as DNA, the CDR3 is TGCGCCAGCAGCTTAACAGGGGACACAGATACGCAGTATTTT. The chain employs TRBV5-1 and TRBJ2-3, with TRBD1 matching 7 bases. The ends lost 2 bases at V and 2 bases at J; junction bases unmatched: 2. Germline loops: CDR1 SGHRS, CDR2 YFSETQ. This CDR3 comprises 14 residues.

The chain couples TRBV6-1 to TRBJ1-2; tentative D call: TRBD1 (5 bases). Trimming shortened V by 3 bases and J by 6 bases, and 20 bases separated the two germline ends. Germline V gene lookup returns CDR1 MNHNS and CDR2 SASEGT. This CDR3 region has 16 residues. The CDR3 loop is CASSDAAGTKGDGYTF. CDR3 coding DNA: TGTGCCAGCAGTGATGCTGCCGGGACCAAAGGCGATGGCTACACCTTC.

Here the CDR3 reads CASKEDRNTGELFF. As DNA, the CDR3 is TGTGCCAGCAAAGAGGACAGGAACACCGGGGAGCTGTTTTTT. The chain couples TRBV6-6 to TRBJ2-2, with D possibly matching TRBD1 (6 bases). Trimming removed 7 bases at V and 1 base at J, with 10 bases between. CDR1 is MNHNY and CDR2 is SVGAGI in the germline V gene (reference sequence). This CDR3 is 14 amino acids long.

V is TRBV9 and J is TRBJ2-1; 7 nucleotides line up with TRBD2. This CDR3 is built from 15 residues. Germline values: CDR1 SGDLS, CDR2 YYNGEE. The V segment lost 0 bases and the J segment 7 bases; nucleotides outside the gene matches: 7. DNA for the CDR3: TGTGCCAGCAGCGTAGAGATGGGAGGGCCGAATGAGCAGTTCTTC. Its protein is CASSVEMGGPNEQFF.

The chain's CDR3 is CASSVTSGSDTQYF. The CDR3 region has the DNA TGTGCCAGCAGTGTGACTAGCGGGAGTGATACGCAGTATTTT. The V gene is TRBV28, the J gene TRBJ2-3, with TRBD2 matching 12 bases. CDR3 length: 14 residues. The J segment lost 6 bases and the V segment lost 5 bases, leaving 3 bases of the junction unmatched. Germline V lookup: CDR1 MDHEN, CDR2 SYDVKM.

J is TRBJ2-3 and V is TRBV30; the D gene is possibly TRBD1 (5 bases). Germline CDR1 is GTSNPN and CDR2 is SVGIG (reference sequence). V shed 0 bases and J shed 2 bases, with 15 bases lying between them. The CDR3 has 16 amino acids. This CDR3 is CAWSVGVNGHTDTQYF. The CDR3 DNA is TGTGCCTGGAGTGTAGGGGTAAACGGGCACACAGATACGCAGTATTTT.

The chain uses TRBV19 and TRBJ1-4; TRBD1 matches at 8 bases. V shed 4 bases and J 5 bases; nucleotides not matched to a gene: 6. Germline lookup yields CDR1 LNHDA and CDR2 SQIVND (reference sequence). This CDR3 has 15 residues. Here the CDR3 DNA reads TGTGCCAGTAGTACGCCCCGACAGGGGAATGAAAAACTGTTTTTT. The encoded protein is CASSTPRQGNEKLFF.

The chain carries TRBV27 and TRBJ2-7; 11 nucleotides line up with TRBD2. V was pared by 5 bases and J by 3 bases, with 6 bases of the junction left unmatched. The CDR3 runs 15 residues. The V gene's germline CDR1 is MNHEY and CDR2 SMNVEV (reference sequence). The chain's CDR3 is CASSLTSGTVYEQYF. In DNA form, the CDR3 reads TGTGCCAGCAGTCTGACTAGCGGGACTGTCTACGAGCAGTACTTC.

The chain combines TRBV5-1 with TRBJ2-5; the match to TRBD2 covers 13 bases. The V gene end was trimmed by 0 bases and the J gene end by 5 bases; junction bases not matched to a gene: 13. The germline gives CDR1 SGHRS, CDR2 YFSETQ. CDR3 size: 19 residues. The CDR3 loop reads CASSLARLAGGGSMETQYF. DNA for the CDR3: TGCGCCAGCAGCTTGGCGCGACTAGCGGGAGGAGGGAGTATGGAGACCCAGTACTTC.

V and J are TRBV9 and TRBJ2-7; the D gene is possibly TRBD1 (7 bases). The CDR3 is 16 amino acids. V was pared by 4 bases and J by 0 bases, with 17 bases between. Germline lookup yields CDR1 SGDLS and CDR2 YYNGEE. The CDR3, as DNA: TGTGCCAGCAGCCTGAGGGGGGACAGAGCCTCCTACGAGCAGTACTTC. The encoded protein is CASSLRGDRASYEQYF.

The chain carries TRBV28 and TRBJ2-3, with D uncertain. The V gene lost 6 bases and the J gene lost 1 base, with 8 bases spanning the gap. CDR3 length: 13 amino acids. Germline V gives CDR1 MDHEN, CDR2 SYDVKM. The CDR3 region has the DNA TGTGCCAGCAGCGGCTCGGGCACAGATACGCAGTATTTT. Amino acid sequence: CASSGSGTDTQYF.

The chain uses TRBV6-6 and TRBJ2-1; no clear D. V lost 2 bases and J lost 6, with 11 bases in between. CDR3 size: 14 residues. Germline V CDR1 and CDR2: MNHNY, SVGAGI (reference sequence). The CDR3 bases are TGTGCCAGCAGTTACCTGGCGCAATCCAATGAGCAGTTCTTC. Translation: CASSYLAQSNEQFF.

The V and J genes are TRBV7-8 and TRBJ2-7, with 9 bases matching TRBD1. The V segment lost 1 base and the J segment 2 bases; nucleotides outside the gene matches: 12. Germline V gene lookup returns CDR1 SGHVS and CDR2 FQNEAQ. The CDR3 spans 18 residues. The CDR3, as DNA: TGTGCCAGCAGCTTAGTCTGGACAGGGGTTCCCTTCCCCTACGAGCAGTACTTC. It is translated as CASSLVWTGVPFPYEQYF.

V gene TRBV4-3 combines with J gene TRBJ1-1, with D uncertain. Germline V gene sequence: CDR1 LGHNA, CDR2 YSLEER. The CDR3 runs to 14 residues. Trimming removed 0 bases from V and 5 bases from J, with 10 bases in between. DNA for the CDR3: TGCGCCAGCAGCCAAGACGGTCCCCAGACTGAAGCTTTCTTT. Amino acids: CASSQDGPQTEAFF.

The J gene is TRBJ1-1, the V gene TRBV10-3; D is undetermined. The CDR3 has 14 residues. The germline gives CDR1 ENHRY, CDR2 SYGVKD. Trimming removed 3 bases from V and 1 base from J, with 9 bases in between. DNA for the CDR3: TGTGCCATCAGTGATGGTTTGGGGAACACTGAAGCTTTCTTT. Its protein is CAISDGLGNTEAFF.

V is TRBV30 and J is TRBJ1-2, with D hard to call. CDR1 and CDR2 (germline): GTSNPN, SVGIG (reference sequence). The V gene lost 4 bases and the J gene lost 8 bases, with 14 bases spanning the gap. The CDR3 consists of 12 residues. Here the CDR3 reads CAWIRGMGGYTF. CDR3 nucleotides: TGTGCCTGGATCCGAGGGATGGGAGGCTACACCTTC.

This clone was found once. The chain carries TRBV15 and TRBJ2-1; 10 positions agree with TRBD2. This CDR3 contains 16 residues. The V gene's germline CDR1 is LNHNV and CDR2 YYDKDF (reference sequence). The J segment lost 6 bases and the V segment lost 5 bases, leaving 10 bases of the junction unmatched. The DNA for the CDR3 is TGTGCCACCAGCTCTCTATTCGGACTAGCGGTCAATGAGCAGTTCTTC. Residues: CATSSLFGLAVNEQFF.